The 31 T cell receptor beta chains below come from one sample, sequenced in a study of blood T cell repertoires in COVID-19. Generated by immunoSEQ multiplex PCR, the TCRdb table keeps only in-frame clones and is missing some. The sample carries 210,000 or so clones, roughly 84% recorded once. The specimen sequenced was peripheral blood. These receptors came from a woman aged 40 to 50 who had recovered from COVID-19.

The CDR3 DNA sequence: TGTGCCAGCAGTGAAAACATCCAGGGCGGCTATGGCTACACCTTC. Translating gives CASSENIQGGYGYTF. V is TRBV2 and J is TRBJ1-2, with a tentative D call TRBD1 (5 bases). There are 15 residues in the CDR3. CDR1 is SNHLY, CDR2 FYNNEI, per germline. Trimming shortened V by 2 bases and J by 4 bases, and 14 bases separated the two germline ends.

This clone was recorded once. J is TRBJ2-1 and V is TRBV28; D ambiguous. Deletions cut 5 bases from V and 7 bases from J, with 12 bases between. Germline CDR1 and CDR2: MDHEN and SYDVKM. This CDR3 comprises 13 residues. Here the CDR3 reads CASSHDFRNEQFF. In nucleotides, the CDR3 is TGTGCCAGCAGTCATGACTTCCGAAATGAGCAGTTCTTC.

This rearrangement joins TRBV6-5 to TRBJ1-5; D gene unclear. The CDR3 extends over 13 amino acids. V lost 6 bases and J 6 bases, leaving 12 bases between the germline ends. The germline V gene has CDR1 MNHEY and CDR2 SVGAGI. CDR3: CASRALTGQPQHF. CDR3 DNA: TGTGCCAGCAGAGCACTAACGGGTCAGCCCCAGCATTTT.

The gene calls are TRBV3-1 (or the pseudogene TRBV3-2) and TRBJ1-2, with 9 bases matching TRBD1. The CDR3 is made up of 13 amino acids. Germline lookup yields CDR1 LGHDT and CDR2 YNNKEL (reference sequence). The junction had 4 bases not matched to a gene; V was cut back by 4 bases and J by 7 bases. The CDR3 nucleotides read TGTGCCAGCAGCCTGGGACAGGGACGTGGCTACACCTTC. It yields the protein CASSLGQGRGYTF.

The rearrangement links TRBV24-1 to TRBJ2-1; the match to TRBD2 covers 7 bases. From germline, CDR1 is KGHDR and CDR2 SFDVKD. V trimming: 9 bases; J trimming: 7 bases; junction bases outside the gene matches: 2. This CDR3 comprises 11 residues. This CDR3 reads CATRGENEQFF. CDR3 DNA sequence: TGTGCCACCCGGGGGGAGAATGAGCAGTTCTTC.

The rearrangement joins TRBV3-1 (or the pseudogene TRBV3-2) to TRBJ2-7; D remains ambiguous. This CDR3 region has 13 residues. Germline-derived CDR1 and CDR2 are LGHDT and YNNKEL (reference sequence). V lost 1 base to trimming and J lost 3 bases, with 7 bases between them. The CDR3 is CASSQGYFYEQYF. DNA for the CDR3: TGTGCCAGCAGCCAAGGATACTTCTACGAGCAGTACTTC.

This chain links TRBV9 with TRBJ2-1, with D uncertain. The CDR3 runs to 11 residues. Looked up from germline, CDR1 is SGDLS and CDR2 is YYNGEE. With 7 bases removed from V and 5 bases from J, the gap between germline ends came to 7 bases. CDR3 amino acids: CASRRDNEQFF. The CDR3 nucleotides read TGTGCCAGCCGGAGAGACAATGAGCAGTTCTTC.

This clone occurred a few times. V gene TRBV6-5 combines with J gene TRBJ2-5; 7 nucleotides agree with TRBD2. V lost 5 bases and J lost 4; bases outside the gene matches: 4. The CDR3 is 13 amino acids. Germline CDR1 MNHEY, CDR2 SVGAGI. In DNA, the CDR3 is TGTGCCAGCAGTCCACGGGAGGCAGAGACCCAGTACTTC. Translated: CASSPREAETQYF.

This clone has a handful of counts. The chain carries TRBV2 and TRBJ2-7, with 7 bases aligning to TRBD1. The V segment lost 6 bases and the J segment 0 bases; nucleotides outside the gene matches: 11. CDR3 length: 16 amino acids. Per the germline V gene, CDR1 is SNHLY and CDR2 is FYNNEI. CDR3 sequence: CASRTIYGTDSYEQYF. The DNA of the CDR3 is TGTGCCAGCAGAACAATATACGGGACAGACTCCTACGAGCAGTACTTC. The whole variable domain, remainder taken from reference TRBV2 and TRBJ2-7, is EPEVTQTPSHQVTQMGQEVILRCVPISNHLYFYWYRQILGQKVEFLVSFYNNEISEKSEIFDDQFSVERPDGSNFTLKIRSTKLEDSAMYFCASRTIYGTDSYEQYFGPGTRLTVT.

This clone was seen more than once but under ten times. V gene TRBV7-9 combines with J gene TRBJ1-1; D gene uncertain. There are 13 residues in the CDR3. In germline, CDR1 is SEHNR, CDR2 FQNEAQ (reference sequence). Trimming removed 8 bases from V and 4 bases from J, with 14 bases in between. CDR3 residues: CASVPLSGTEAFF. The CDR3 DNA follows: TGTGCCAGCGTCCCATTATCGGGCACTGAAGCTTTCTTT.

The CDR3 DNA is TGTGCCAGCAGCCAAGATAAGGGGTCTCCCGGGGAGCTGTTTTTT. Protein: CASSQDKGSPGELFF. V is TRBV3-1 (or the pseudogene TRBV3-2) and J is TRBJ2-2, with D maybe TRBD1 (5 bases). CDR1 and CDR2 (germline): LGHDT, YNNKEL (reference sequence). Trimming took off 0 bases at V and 6 bases at J, with 11 bases between the two ends. The CDR3 spans 15 residues.

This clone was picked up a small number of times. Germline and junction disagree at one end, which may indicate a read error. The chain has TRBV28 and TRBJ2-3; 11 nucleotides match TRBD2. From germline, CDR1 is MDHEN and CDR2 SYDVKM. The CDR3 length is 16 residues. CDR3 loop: CASSLSTSGVGDTQYF. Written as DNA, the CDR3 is TGTGCCAGCAGCTTATCGACTAGCGGGGTTGGAGATACGCAGTATTTT.

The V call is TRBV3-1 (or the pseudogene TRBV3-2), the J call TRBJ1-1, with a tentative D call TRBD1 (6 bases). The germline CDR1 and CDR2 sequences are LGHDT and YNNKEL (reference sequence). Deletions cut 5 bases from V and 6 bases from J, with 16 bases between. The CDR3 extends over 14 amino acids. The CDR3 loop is CASSAQGRGSEAFF. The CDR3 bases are TGTGCCAGCAGCGCACAGGGAAGGGGTTCTGAAGCTTTCTTT.

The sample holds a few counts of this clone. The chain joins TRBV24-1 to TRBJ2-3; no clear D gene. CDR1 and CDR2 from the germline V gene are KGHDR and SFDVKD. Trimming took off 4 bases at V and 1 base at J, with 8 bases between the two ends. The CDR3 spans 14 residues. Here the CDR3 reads CATSDPLGTDTQYF. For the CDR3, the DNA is TGTGCCACCAGTGACCCCTTAGGCACAGATACGCAGTATTTT.

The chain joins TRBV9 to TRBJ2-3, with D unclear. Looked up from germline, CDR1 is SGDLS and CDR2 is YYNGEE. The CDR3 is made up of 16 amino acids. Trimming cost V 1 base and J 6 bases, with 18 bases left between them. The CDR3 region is CASSVLGATSLDTQYF. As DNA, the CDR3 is TGTGCCAGCAGCGTACTGGGCGCCACTTCGTTGGATACGCAGTATTTT.

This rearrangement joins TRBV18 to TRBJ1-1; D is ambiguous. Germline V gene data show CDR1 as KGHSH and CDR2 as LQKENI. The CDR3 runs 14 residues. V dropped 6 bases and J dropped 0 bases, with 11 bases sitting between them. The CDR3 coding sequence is TGTGCCAGCTCCTACGATCTAATGAACACTGAAGCTTTCTTT. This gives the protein CASSYDLMNTEAFF.

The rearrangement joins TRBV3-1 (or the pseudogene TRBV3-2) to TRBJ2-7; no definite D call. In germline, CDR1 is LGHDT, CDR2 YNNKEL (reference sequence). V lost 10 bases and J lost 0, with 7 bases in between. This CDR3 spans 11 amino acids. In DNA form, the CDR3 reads TGTGCCACCTTGCGCTCCTACGAGCAGTACTTC. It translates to CATLRSYEQYF.

DNA for the CDR3: TGCGCCACTCTGAAAAAACAGGGTCACCACTCTAACTATGGCTACACCTTC. Translated, it gives CATLKKQGHHSNYGYTF. The V call is TRBV23-1, the J call TRBJ1-2; D is perhaps TRBD1 (6 bases). TRBV23-1 is given ORF status, its function remaining uncertain. The V gene lost 10 bases and the J gene lost 0 bases, with 24 bases spanning the gap. The CDR3 runs 17 residues.

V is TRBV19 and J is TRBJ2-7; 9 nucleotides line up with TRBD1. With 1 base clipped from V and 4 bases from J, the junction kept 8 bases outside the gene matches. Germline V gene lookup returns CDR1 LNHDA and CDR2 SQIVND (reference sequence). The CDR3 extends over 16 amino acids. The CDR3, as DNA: TGTGCCAGTAGTATAGCATGGACAGGGGTTAAGTACGAGCAGTACTTC. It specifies CASSIAWTGVKYEQYF.

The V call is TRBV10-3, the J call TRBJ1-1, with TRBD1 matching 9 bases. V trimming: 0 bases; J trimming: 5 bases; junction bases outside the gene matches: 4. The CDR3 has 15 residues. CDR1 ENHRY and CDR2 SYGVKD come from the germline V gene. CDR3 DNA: TGTGCCATCAGTGAGTCGACAGGGGGGGGGACTGAAGCTTTCTTT. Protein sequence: CAISESTGGGTEAFF.

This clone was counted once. The CDR3, as DNA: TGTGCCAGCAGCCCGAGCGTTGGCGCTTTTCTCCAAGAGACCCAGTACTTC. It translates to CASSPSVGAFLQETQYF. The V and J genes are TRBV3-1 (or the pseudogene TRBV3-2) and TRBJ2-5; D unclear. CDR1 is LGHDT, CDR2 YNNKEL, per germline (reference sequence). Trimming shortened V by 4 bases and J by 1 base, and 19 bases separated the two germline ends. The CDR3 is 17 residues long.

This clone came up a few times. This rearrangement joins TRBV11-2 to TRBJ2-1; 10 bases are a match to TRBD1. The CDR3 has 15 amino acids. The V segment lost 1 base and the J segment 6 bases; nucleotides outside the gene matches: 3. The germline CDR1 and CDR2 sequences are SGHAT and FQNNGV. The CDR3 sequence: CASSLGWTGGNEQFF. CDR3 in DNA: TGTGCCAGCAGCTTAGGGTGGACAGGGGGCAATGAGCAGTTCTTC. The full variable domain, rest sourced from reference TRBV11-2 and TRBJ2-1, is EAGVAQSPRYKIIEKRQSVAFWCNPISGHATLYWYQQILGQGPKLLIQFQNNGVVDDSQLPKDRFSAERLKGVDSTLKIQPAKLEDSAVYLCASSLGWTGGNEQFFGPGTRLTVL.

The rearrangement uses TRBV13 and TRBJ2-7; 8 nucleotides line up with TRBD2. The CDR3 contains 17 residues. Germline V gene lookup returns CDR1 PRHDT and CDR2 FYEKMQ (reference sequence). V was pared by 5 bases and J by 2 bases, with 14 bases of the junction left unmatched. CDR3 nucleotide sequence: TGTGCCAGCAGCCAGGAAGGGGGGGGCGGGAGGCCCTACGAGCAGTACTTC. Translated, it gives CASSQEGGGGRPYEQYF.

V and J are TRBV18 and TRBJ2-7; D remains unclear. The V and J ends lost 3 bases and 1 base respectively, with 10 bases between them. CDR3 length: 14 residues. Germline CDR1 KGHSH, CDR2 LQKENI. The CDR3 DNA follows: TGTGCCAGCTCACCGGTCCCCGGGTCCTACGAGCAGTACTTC. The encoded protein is CASSPVPGSYEQYF.

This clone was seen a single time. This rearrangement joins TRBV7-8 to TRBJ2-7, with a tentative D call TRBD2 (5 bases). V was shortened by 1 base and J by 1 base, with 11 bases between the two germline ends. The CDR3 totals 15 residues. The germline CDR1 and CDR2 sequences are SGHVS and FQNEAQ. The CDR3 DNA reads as TGTGCCAGCAGCTTAGAGGGTGGGGAGTCCTACGAGCAGTACTTC. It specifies CASSLEGGESYEQYF.

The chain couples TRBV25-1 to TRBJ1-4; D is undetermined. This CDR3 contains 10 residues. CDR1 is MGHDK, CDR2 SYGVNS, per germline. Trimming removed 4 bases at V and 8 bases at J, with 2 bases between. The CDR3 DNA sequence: TGTGCCAGCAGTGCGGAAAAACTGTTTTTT. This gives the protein CASSAEKLFF.

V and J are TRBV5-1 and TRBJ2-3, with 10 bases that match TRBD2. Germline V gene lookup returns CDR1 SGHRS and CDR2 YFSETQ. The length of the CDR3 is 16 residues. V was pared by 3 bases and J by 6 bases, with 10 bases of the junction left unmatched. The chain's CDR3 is CASSSRGAGGGDTQYF. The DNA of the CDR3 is TGCGCCAGCAGCTCCAGGGGAGCGGGAGGGGGGGATACGCAGTATTTT.

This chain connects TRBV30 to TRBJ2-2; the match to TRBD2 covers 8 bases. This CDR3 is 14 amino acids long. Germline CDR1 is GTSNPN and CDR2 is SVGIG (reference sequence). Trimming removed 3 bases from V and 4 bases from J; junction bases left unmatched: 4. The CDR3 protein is CAWSPGTSTGELFF. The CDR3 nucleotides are TGTGCCTGGAGCCCCGGGACTAGCACCGGGGAGCTGTTTTTT.

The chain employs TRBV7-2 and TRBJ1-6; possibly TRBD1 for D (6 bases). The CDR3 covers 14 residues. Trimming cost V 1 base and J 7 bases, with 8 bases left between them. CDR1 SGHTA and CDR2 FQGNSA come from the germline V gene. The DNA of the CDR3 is TGTGCCAGCAGCTTAGGGACAGCGAATTCACCCCTCCACTTT. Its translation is CASSLGTANSPLHF.

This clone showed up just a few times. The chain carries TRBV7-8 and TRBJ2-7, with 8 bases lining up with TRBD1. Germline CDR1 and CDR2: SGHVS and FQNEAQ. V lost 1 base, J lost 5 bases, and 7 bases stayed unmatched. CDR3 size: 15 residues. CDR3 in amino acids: CASSLVSTGVDEQYF. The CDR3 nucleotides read TGTGCCAGCAGCTTAGTCTCGACAGGGGTCGACGAGCAGTACTTC.

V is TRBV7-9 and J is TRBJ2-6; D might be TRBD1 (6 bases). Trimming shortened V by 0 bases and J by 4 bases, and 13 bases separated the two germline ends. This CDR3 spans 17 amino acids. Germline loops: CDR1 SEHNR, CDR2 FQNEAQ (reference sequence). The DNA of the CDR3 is TGTGCCAGCAGCTTAGCGCGAATCGGGACAGGGGCCAACGTCCTGACTTTC. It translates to CASSLARIGTGANVLTF.